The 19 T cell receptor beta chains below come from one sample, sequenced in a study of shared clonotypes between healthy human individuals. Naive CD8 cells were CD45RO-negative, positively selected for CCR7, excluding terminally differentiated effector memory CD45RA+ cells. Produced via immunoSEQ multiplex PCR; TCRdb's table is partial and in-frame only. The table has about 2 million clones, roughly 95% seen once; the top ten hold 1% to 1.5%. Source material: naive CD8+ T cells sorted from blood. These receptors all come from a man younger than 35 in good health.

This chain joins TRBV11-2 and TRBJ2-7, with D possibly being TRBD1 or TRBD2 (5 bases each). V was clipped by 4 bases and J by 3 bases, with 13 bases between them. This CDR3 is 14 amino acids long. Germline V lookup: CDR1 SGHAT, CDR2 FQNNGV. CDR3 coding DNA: TGTGCCAGCAGCTCTCCGGGACGGAACTACGAGCAGTACTTC. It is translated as CASSSPGRNYEQYF. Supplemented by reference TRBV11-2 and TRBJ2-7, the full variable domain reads EAGVAQSPRYKIIEKRQSVAFWCNPISGHATLYWYQQILGQGPKLLIQFQNNGVVDDSQLPKDRFSAERLKGVDSTLKIQPAKLEDSAVYLCASSSPGRNYEQYFGPGTRLTVT.

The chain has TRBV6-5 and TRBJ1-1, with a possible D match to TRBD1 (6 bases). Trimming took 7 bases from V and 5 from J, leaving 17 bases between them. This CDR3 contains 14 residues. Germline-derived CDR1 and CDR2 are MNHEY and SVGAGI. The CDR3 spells CASTFPGARTEAFF. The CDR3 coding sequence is TGTGCCAGCACTTTTCCGGGGGCGCGAACTGAAGCTTTCTTT.

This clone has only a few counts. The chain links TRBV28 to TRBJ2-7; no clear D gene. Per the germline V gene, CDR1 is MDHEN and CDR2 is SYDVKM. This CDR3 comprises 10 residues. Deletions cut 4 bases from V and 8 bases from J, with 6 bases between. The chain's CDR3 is CASSWLQQYF. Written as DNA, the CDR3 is TGTGCCAGCAGTTGGCTACAGCAGTACTTC.

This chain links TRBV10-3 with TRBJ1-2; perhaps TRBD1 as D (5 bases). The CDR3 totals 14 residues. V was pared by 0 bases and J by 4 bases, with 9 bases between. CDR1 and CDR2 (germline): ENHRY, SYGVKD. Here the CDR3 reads CAISESIGVYGYTF. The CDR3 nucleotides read TGTGCCATCAGTGAGTCAATAGGGGTCTATGGCTACACCTTC.

The DNA of the CDR3 is TGTGCCTGGGCTCAGGGACGGTTGATGAACACTGAAGCTTTCTTT. Protein product: CAWAQGRLMNTEAFF. The chain joins TRBV30 to TRBJ1-1; the D gene is possibly TRBD1 (5 bases). The length of the CDR3 is 15 residues. Trimming took 5 bases from V and 0 from J, leaving 16 bases between them. Germline-derived CDR1 and CDR2 are GTSNPN and SVGIG (reference sequence).

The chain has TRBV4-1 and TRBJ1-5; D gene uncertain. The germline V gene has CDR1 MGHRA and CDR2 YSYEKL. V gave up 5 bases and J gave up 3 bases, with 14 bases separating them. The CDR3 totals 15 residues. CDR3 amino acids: CASSEAVLLNQPQHF. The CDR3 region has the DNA TGCGCCAGCAGCGAAGCCGTGTTACTCAATCAGCCCCAGCATTTT.

The CDR3 reads CASRQTGEYGYTF. CDR3 DNA: TGTGCCAGCAGACAAACAGGGGAGTATGGCTACACCTTC. V and J are TRBV5-4 and TRBJ1-2; TRBD1 matches at 7 bases. The CDR3 totals 13 residues. Germline lookup yields CDR1 SGHNT and CDR2 YYREEE (reference sequence). Trimming cost V 5 bases and J 5 bases; bases outside gene matches: 6. Drawing the rest from reference TRBV5-4 and TRBJ1-2, the complete variable domain is ETGVTQSPTHLIKTRGQQVTLRCSSQSGHNTVSWYQQALGQGPQFIFQYYREEENGRGNFPPRFSGLQFPNYSSELNVNALELDDSALYLCASRQTGEYGYTFGSGTRLTVV.

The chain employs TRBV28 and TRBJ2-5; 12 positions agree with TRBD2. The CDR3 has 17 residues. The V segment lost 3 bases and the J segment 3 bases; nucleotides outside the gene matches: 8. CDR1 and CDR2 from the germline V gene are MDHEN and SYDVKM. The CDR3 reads CASSFPSGGAGEETQYF. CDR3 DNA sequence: TGTGCCAGCAGTTTTCCTAGCGGGGGGGCCGGGGAAGAGACCCAGTACTTC.

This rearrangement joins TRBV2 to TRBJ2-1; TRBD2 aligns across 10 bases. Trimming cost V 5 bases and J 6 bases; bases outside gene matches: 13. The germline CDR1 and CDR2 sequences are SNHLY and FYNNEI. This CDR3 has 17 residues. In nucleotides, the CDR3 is TGTGCCAGCAGTCTTGGGTTGCTAGCGGGAGAGGGCAATGAGCAGTTCTTC. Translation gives CASSLGLLAGEGNEQFF.

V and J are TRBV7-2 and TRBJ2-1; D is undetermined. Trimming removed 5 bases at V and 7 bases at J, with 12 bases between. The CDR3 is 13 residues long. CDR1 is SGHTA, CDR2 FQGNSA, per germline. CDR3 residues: CASSPGGWNEQFF. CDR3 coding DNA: TGTGCCAGCAGCCCTGGCGGTTGGAATGAGCAGTTCTTC.

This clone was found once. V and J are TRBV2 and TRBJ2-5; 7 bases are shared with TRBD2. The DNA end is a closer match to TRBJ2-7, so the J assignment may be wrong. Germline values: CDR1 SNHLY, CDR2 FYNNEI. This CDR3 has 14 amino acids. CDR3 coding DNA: TGTGCCAACACCTGGGCGGGCGGGAGCTACGAGCAGTACTTC. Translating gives CANTWAGGSYEQYF.

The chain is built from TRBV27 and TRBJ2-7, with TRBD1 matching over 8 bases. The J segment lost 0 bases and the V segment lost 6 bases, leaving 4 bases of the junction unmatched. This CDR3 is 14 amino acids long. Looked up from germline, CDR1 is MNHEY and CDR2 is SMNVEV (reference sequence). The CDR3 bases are TGTGCCAGCAGAAACACAGGGGGCTCCTACGAGCAGTACTTC. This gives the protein CASRNTGGSYEQYF.

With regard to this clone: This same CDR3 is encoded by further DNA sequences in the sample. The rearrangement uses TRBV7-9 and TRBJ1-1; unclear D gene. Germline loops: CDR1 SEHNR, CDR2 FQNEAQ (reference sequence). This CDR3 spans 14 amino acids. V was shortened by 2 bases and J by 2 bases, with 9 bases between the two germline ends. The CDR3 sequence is CASSLTGGNTEAFF. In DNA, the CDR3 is TGTGCCAGCAGCTTAACGGGTGGCAACACTGAAGCTTTCTTT.

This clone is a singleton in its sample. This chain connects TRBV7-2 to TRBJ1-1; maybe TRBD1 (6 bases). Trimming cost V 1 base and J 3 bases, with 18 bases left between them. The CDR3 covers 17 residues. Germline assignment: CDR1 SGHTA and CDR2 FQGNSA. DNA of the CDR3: TGTGCCAGCAGCTTAGTTTCCGGGGGCGAGGCGGACACTGAAGCTTTCTTT. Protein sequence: CASSLVSGGEADTEAFF.

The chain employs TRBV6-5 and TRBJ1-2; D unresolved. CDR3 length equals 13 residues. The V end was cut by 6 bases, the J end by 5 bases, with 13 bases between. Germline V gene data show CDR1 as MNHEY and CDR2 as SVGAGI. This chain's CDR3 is CASSPFLGYGYTF. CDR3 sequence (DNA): TGTGCCAGCAGCCCCTTTTTGGGATATGGCTACACCTTC.

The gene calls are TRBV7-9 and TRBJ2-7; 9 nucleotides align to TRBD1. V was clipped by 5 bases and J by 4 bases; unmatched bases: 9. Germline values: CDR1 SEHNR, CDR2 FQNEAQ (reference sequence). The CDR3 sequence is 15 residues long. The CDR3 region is CASSGSGTGPYEQYF. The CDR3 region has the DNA TGTGCCAGCAGCGGATCCGGGACAGGGCCATACGAGCAGTACTTC.

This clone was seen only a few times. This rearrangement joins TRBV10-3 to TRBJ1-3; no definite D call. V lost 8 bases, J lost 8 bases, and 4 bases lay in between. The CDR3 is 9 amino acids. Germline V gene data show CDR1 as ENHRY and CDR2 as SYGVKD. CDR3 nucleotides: TGTGCCATCCCCCACACCATATATTTT. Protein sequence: CAIPHTIYF.

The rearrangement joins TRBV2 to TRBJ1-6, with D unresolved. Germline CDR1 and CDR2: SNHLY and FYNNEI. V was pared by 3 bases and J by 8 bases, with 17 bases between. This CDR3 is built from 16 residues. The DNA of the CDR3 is TGTGCCAGCAGTGACTCTGGCGGAGAGCTATATTCACCCCTCCACTTT. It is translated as CASSDSGGELYSPLHF.

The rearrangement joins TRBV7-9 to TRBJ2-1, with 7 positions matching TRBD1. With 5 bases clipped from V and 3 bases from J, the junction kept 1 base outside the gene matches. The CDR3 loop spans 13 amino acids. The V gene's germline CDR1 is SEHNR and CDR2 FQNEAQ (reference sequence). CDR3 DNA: TGTGCCAGCAGCAGGACAGGCTACAATGAGCAGTTCTTC. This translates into CASSRTGYNEQFF.